These T cell receptor beta chains were read from a single sample in a study of blood T cell repertoires in COVID-19. Some clones are missing from TCRdb's copy, which holds only in-frame ones; the method was immunoSEQ multiplex PCR. The table includes around 250,000 clones, around 80% detected once. Sequencing input: PBMCs or T cells enriched from blood (not recorded which). These receptors were taken from a man aged 40-55 years who had been exposed to COVID-19. The CDR3 runs from the conserved cysteine through the conserved F or W. The D gene is left open where the match is weak. Clone size is stated in some rows and not others, as once, few, many or a class when expanded.

CDR3 DNA: TGTGCCAGCAGCCAAGGAGGGAGCGACAGGGCGGCTTTCTTT
CDR3 protein: CASSQGGSDRAAFF
J gene: TRBJ1-1
clone size: -
V gene: TRBV3-1/TRBV3-2
D gene: TRBD1

CDR3 DNA: TGTGCCAGCAGCACAGGGTTAGGACAGACCTACGAGCAGTACTTC
CDR3 protein: CASSTGLGQTYEQYF
J gene: TRBJ2-7
clone size: -
V gene: TRBV5-4
D gene: -

CDR3 DNA: TGTGCCAGCAGCCCTCCGACGAGGGAGACCCAGTACTTC
CDR3 protein: CASSPPTRETQYF
J gene: TRBJ2-5
clone size: -
V gene: TRBV16
D gene: -

CDR3 DNA: TGTGCCAGCAGCGGAGGACAGGGGGTAGGTGGCTACACCTTC
CDR3 protein: CASSGGQGVGGYTF
J gene: TRBJ1-2
clone size: once
V gene: TRBV9
D gene: TRBD1

CDR3 DNA: TGTGCTAGTGGTTTGGTACTCGGGGGGCGTTTTCCTGAAGCTTTCTTT
CDR3 protein: CASGLVLGGRFPEAFF
J gene: TRBJ1-1
clone size: -
V gene: TRBV12-5
D gene: -

CDR3 DNA: TGTGCCAGCAGAACCGGGGGGCCCAAGCATTTT
CDR3 protein: CASRTGGPKHF
J gene: TRBJ1-5
clone size: -
V gene: TRBV28
D gene: -

CDR3 DNA: TGTGCCAGTAGTTGGGACACTACCTACGAGCAGTACTTC
CDR3 protein: CASSWDTTYEQYF
J gene: TRBJ2-7
clone size: -
V gene: TRBV19
D gene: -

CDR3 DNA: TGTGCCAGCAGCTTGGGTCAGGGGTCGATTGGCTACACCTTC
CDR3 protein: CASSLGQGSIGYTF
J gene: TRBJ1-2
clone size: -
V gene: TRBV5-6
D gene: -

CDR3 DNA: TGTGCCAGCGGCTTAATGAGGCACCCAGATACGCAGTATTTT
CDR3 protein: CASGLMRHPDTQYF
J gene: TRBJ2-3
clone size: -
V gene: TRBV21-1
D gene: -

CDR3 DNA: TGTGCCAGCAGCCCTAGCGGGAGAGCAGATACGCAGTATTTT
CDR3 protein: CASSPSGRADTQYF
J gene: TRBJ2-3
clone size: -
V gene: TRBV9
D gene: TRBD2

CDR3 DNA: TGTGCCAGCAGTGAATGGGGGAAGACCGGGACAGAAGCTTTCTTT
CDR3 protein: CASSEWGKTGTEAFF
J gene: TRBJ1-1
clone size: -
V gene: TRBV25-1
D gene: -

CDR3 DNA: TGTGCCAGCAGCCGTACTCTGGGGGGGACTGAAGCTTTCTTT
CDR3 protein: CASSRTLGGTEAFF
J gene: TRBJ1-1
clone size: -
V gene: TRBV5-4
D gene: -

CDR3 DNA: TGTGCCAGCAGTGACAGGGGAGGCTCTGGAAACACCATATATTTT
CDR3 protein: CASSDRGGSGNTIYF
J gene: TRBJ1-3
clone size: -
V gene: TRBV5-4
D gene: TRBD1

CDR3 DNA: TGTGCCAGCAGCGGGACAGCTTACAATGAGCAGTTCTTC
CDR3 protein: CASSGTAYNEQFF
J gene: TRBJ2-1
clone size: many
V gene: TRBV6-4
D gene: TRBD1

CDR3 DNA: TGTGCCAGCAGTGAGGGACTAGCGGGAGACTCGGAGACCCAGTACTTC
CDR3 protein: CASSEGLAGDSETQYF
J gene: TRBJ2-5
clone size: -
V gene: TRBV6-1
D gene: TRBD2

CDR3 DNA: TGTGCCAGCAATGGGTACTGGGAGACAGATACGCAGTATTTT
CDR3 protein: CASNGYWETDTQYF
J gene: TRBJ2-3
clone size: -
V gene: TRBV6-5
D gene: -